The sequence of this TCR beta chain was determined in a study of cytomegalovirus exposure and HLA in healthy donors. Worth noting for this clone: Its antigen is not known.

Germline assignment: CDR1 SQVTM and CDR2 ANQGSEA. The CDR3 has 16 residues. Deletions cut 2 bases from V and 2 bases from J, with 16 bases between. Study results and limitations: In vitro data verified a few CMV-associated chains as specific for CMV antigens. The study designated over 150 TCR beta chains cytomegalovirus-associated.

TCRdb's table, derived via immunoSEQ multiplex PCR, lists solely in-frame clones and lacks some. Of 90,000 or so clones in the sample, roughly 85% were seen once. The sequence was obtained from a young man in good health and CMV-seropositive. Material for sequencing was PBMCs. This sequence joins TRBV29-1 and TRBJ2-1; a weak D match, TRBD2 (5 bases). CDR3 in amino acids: CSVESSARGPYNEQFF. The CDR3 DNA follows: TGCAGCGTTGAAAGTTCCGCGCGAGGGCCCTACAATGAGCAGTTCTTC.